This T cell receptor beta chain was identified in a study of blood T cell repertoires in COVID-19. Study overall: Material from acute and convalescent COVID-19 was sourced from the United States, Italy and Spain. From T cells, B-cell-depleted T cells, or PBMCs came the material, which was cDNA or gDNA.

Sequencing was performed with immunoSEQ multiplex PCR; in TCRdb, only in-frame clones are kept and a portion is missing. This sample has fewer than 130,000 clones, with 70% to 90% found just once. This TCR was sampled from a human donor in a cohort sampled during active COVID-19. The sequenced sample consisted of peripheral blood.

CDR3 coding DNA: TGTGCCAGCAGCCCCCGAACAGTATACGAGCAGTACTTC. Protein product: CASSPRTVYEQYF. This chain joins TRBV9 and TRBJ2-7; D unresolved. CDR1 and CDR2 from the germline V gene are SGDLS and YYNGEE. The CDR3 is 13 amino acids. V dropped 4 bases and J dropped 4 bases, with 12 bases sitting between them.